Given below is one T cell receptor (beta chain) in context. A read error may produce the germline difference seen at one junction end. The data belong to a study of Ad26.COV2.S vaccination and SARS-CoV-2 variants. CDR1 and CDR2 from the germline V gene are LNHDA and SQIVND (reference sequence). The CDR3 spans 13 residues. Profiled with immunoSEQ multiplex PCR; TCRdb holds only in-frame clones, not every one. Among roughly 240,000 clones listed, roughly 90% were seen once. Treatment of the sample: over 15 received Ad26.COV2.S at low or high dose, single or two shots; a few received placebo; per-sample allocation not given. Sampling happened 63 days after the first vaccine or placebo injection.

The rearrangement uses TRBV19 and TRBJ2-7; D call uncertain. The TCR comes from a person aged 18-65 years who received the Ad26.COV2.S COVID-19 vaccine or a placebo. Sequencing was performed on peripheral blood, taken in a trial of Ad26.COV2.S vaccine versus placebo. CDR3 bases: TGTGCCAGTAGCATAGGGTTGACCTACGAGCAGTACTTC. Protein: CASSIGLTYEQYF.